These 5 T cell receptor beta chains were all obtained from the same sample, sequenced in a study of OX40 agonist ivuxolimab in advanced cancers. Sequenced by immunoSEQ multiplex PCR; TCRdb stores in-frame clones only, minus some. The sample consists of 50,000 to 70,000 clones, 86% of them appearing once. Sequences were derived from CD4+ or CD8+ T cells sorted from blood, sampled in a trial of the OX40 agonist ivuxolimab. These receptors all stem from an adult with an advanced solid tumor such as melanoma, head and neck, liver or kidney cancer.

J is TRBJ1-1 and V is TRBV7-9, with D maybe TRBD1 (5 bases). Germline V gene lookup returns CDR1 SEHNR and CDR2 FQNEAQ (reference sequence). The CDR3 length is 14 residues. V shed 5 bases and J shed 2 bases, with 12 bases lying between them. CDR3 residues: CASSPPTGNTEAFF. CDR3 DNA sequence: TGTGCCAGCAGCCCCCCCACAGGCAACACTGAAGCTTTCTTT.

J is TRBJ2-7 and V is TRBV4-1, with TRBD2 matching 7 bases. The trim removed 6 bases at V and 0 bases at J, leaving 11 bases unmatched. The CDR3 length is 16 residues. Per germline, CDR1 MGHRA and CDR2 YSYEKL. CDR3 bases: TGCGCCAGCAGTCCCCATCGAGCGGGAAGCTCCTACGAGCAGTACTTC. This encodes CASSPHRAGSSYEQYF.

This chain joins TRBV4-2 and TRBJ2-5; no reliable D call. The CDR3 has 13 amino acids. The germline V gene has CDR1 LGHNA and CDR2 YNFKEQ. The V gene lost 0 bases and the J gene lost 5 bases, with 7 bases spanning the gap. CDR3 protein: CASSQDGWETQYF. CDR3 coding DNA: TGTGCCAGCAGCCAAGATGGTTGGGAGACCCAGTACTTC.

This chain joins TRBV5-4 and TRBJ2-7; 11 nucleotides match TRBD2. The CDR3 runs to 14 residues. CDR1 SGHNT and CDR2 YYREEE come from the germline V gene (reference sequence). Germline trimming cut 4 bases from V and 3 bases from J; bases unmatched to any gene: 3. The CDR3 DNA reads as TGTGCCAGCAGCCCTGGGACTAGCGGCTACGAGCAGTACTTC. Residues: CASSPGTSGYEQYF.

A single count supports this clone. The gene calls are TRBV9 and TRBJ2-1; D may match TRBD1 or TRBD2 (5 bases each). The CDR3 loop spans 16 amino acids. The germline V gene has CDR1 SGDLS and CDR2 YYNGEE. Trimming shortened V by 0 bases and J by 0 bases, and 10 bases separated the two germline ends. As DNA, the CDR3 is TGTGCCAGCAGCGTAGTAGGGGAGAGCTCCTACAATGAGCAGTTCTTC. Translation: CASSVVGESSYNEQFF. The entire variable domain, with the rest obtained from reference TRBV9 and TRBJ2-1, is as follows: DSGVTQTPKHLITATGQRVTLRCSPRSGDLSVYWYQQSLDQGLQFLIQYYNGEERAKGNILERFSAQQFPDLHSELNLSSLELGDSALYFCASSVVGESSYNEQFFGPGTRLTVL.